This T cell receptor (beta chain) was sequenced in a study of blood T cell repertoires in COVID-19. TCRdb's copy holds only in-frame clones and misses some; the assay was immunoSEQ multiplex PCR. The sample records 75,000 to 100,000 clones, around 90% being singletons. A single count supports this clone. This CDR3 is 15 amino acids long. Germline assignment: CDR1 MDHEN and CDR2 SYDVKM. V lost 5 bases, J lost 5 bases, and 9 bases stayed unmatched. The receptor was isolated from a man between 65 and 85 years old with acute or convalescent COVID-19. The specimen was peripheral blood. V usage is TRBV28 and J usage is TRBJ1-5; 7 nucleotides align to TRBD1. This CDR3 reads CASSRRQGGDQPQHF. CDR3 in DNA: TGTGCCAGCAGTCGGAGACAGGGTGGGGATCAGCCCCAGCATTTT.